Below, one T cell receptor (beta chain) is given with its context. The sample holds many counts of this clone. This clone's antigen is unknown. No much larger clone is present one base from it, and per-base qualities are unavailable. This record belongs to a study of cytomegalovirus exposure and HLA in healthy donors (dated by TCRdb to 2015 to 2018). Some background on the complete study: An earlier analysis of about 560 of the donors reported about 300 Gb of sequence data and 117 million unique TCR beta sequences obtained from about 170 million T cells. An early release covering 550 to 700 HLA-typed donors comprised about 300 gigabases of sequencing data and roughly 85 million unique TCR sequences. The genetic ancestry cluster associated with self-reported Caucasian donors included over 65% of the roughly 400 genotyped donors. The study was designed to test whether signatures of past pathogen exposure could be identified by cataloging public T cell receptors. The study profiled the T cell repertoires of hundreds of subjects by immunosequencing and related them to cytomegalovirus serostatus. A separate validation cohort of roughly 130 different subjects was used in addition to the 666-subject first cohort. High-throughput TCR immunosequencing, statistical association of individual TCRs with disease status, and machine learning were combined to predict cytomegalovirus infection status. A later analysis re-examined previously published TCR beta repertoires from over 500 donors and added high-resolution HLA genotyping to investigate patterns of TCR occurrence. In the later analysis, no new phenotypic data were used to find candidate immune exposures; instead, reliance was placed on TCR beta sequences and their occurrence across donors. An earlier analysis of some 500 of the donors used high-throughput TCR beta sequencing to judge whether each TCR beta V gene segment behaved as functional or pseudogenic. Donor age, sex, ethnicity and CMV serostatus were compiled together with the repertoire data. In a later genetic analysis, genome-wide SNP genotypes for about 55% of the roughly 670 donors were used, and that subset was treated as a discovery cohort. All discovery cohort repertoires had been generated using a single sequencing platform. HLA typing included class I and class II loci at four-digit resolution. Typing coverage varied by locus: about 620-630 donors for A, B, C, DRB1 and DQB1; roughly 560 for DQA1; over 600 for DPA1; 400 to 480 for DPB1. Roughly 5 DR-DQ haplotypes were treated as single units for association and clustering because of strong linkage in the cohort. Among roughly 370 genotyped donors of the cohort, an average of about 240,000 unique TCR beta nucleotide sequences were sequenced per donor, about a sixth of them non-productive. On the study overall, not on this receptor specifically: Compared with the approximately 670-donor mean, donors in an Asian-associated ancestry cluster had fewer N-insertions in productive TCRs, according to a later genetic analysis. The earlier analysis of approximately 590 of the donors excluded roughly 16 rarely observed V segments, including chromosome 9 orphons, because counts were too low. Compared with equally common non-associated chains, HLA-associated TCR beta chains in a later analysis were more clonally expanded and had lower generation probabilities. A later analysis reported that several top co-occurrence clusters appeared linked to parvovirus B19, influenza, CMV and Epstein-Barr virus. A cluster of highly shared sequence variants was judged likely to be a technical artifact of the sequencing pipeline. This cohort had only TCR beta chains sequenced, and the lack of alpha or paired-chain data limited which features could be detected. Presence/absence analyses assumed roughly uniform sequencing depth across donors, an assumption that may not hold. In a later genetic analysis, a missense DCLRE1C variant was associated with V-gene and J-gene trimming of TCR beta chains, and the association was replicated in an independent cohort. In the study, 164 TCR beta chains were listed as associated with cytomegalovirus. For the cohort, immune exposure information was limited to CMV serostatus. The authors suggested that the approach could potentially be extended to other disease states and immunological phenotypes. Specific HLA alleles were associated with 16,951 TCR beta sequences at a false discovery rate of 0.05 in a later analysis. Strong co-occurrence of HLA alleles, especially DR and DQ, made assigning TCR associations to individual alleles difficult. A few of the identified cytomegalovirus-associated TCR beta chains were confirmed in vitro to be specific for cytomegalovirus antigens. Most CMV-associated TCR beta chains appeared to be HLA-restricted in a later analysis, and the HLA associations seemed to be driven largely by CMV exposure. A further reported finding was that TCR beta sequences accurately predicted the HLA-A and HLA-B alleles for most subjects in the first cohort. In both the original and validation cohorts, the classifier was reported to diagnose cytomegalovirus status with high specificity and sensitivity. In a later analysis, the rate of TCR association differed among HLA loci, with DRB1 alleles having the most associated TCRs and HLA-C alleles having the fewest. Linkage disequilibrium might explain the correlated functional status among segregating V segments, but an unknown experimental factor could not be excluded. While some public TCRs were present in many individuals, most TCR sequences turned up only very rarely across donors. Because HLA typing was missing for some donors at each locus, association tests included only the typed subset. Some IMGT-functional V segments, including TRBV6-2 and TRBV6-3, could not be told apart with the 87-base-pair reads, so those segments were excluded. In an earlier analysis of roughly 500 of the donors, most TCR beta V segments appeared in productive rearrangements about 90% or about 30% of the time, broadly matching IMGT annotations.

The method was the immunoSEQ multiplex PCR assay. For the multiplex PCR, a mixture combining 60 forward primers for TCR Vbeta segments and 13 reverse primers for TCR Jbeta segments was used. The CDR3 region of rearranged TCR beta genes was amplified from genomic DNA with a multiplex PCR assay. Amplified TCR beta libraries were sequenced as 87-base-pair reads on the Illumina HiSeq System. Regarding the original processing steps: A later analysis counted approximately 76 million unique TCR beta chains across the approximately 700 repertoires, and around 9.9 million of these chains were shared by at least two donors. To remove PCR and sequencing errors, raw reads were error-corrected and collapsed into unique sequences using a nearest-neighbor algorithm that merged closely related sequences. Alignment of CDR3 sequences to IMGT reference sequences was used to assign V, D and J gene segments. For a sequence to be retained, a match of at least six nucleotides to both a V gene segment and a J gene segment was required. Rearrangements were called productive when the CDR3 lacked stop codons and stayed in frame with V and J; all others were non-productive. CDR3 was defined by IMGT convention, running from the second conserved V-encoded cysteine to the conserved J-encoded phenylalanine. The earlier analysis of roughly 590 of the donors excluded sequences that lacked an unambiguous match to a single V gene segment. In an earlier analysis of 500 to 750 of the donors, V segments were called functional above 56.7% productive rearrangements and were called segregating when the between-donor standard deviation exceeded 5%. A statistical classification framework was built for diagnosing cytomegalovirus status from the catalog of TCR beta chain sequences. In a later analysis, TCR nucleotide sequences were compared against IMGT/GENE-DB human TR gene sequences so that V and J genes could be assigned. The TCRdist pipeline was used in a later analysis to assign CDR3 sequences and most-parsimonious VDJ recombination scenarios. In a later analysis, each TCR beta chain was defined by its CDR3 amino acid sequence together with its V-gene family, and reads lacking a unique V-gene family were excluded. In a later analysis, 500 to 650 highly shared, low-generation-probability nucleotide sequences were removed to address suspected cross-contamination and a sequencing artifact. For each public chain, a later analysis derived a clonal expansion index from normalized ranks of inferred template counts within each repertoire. In a later analysis, generation probabilities were computed using a VDJ recombination model fitted to out-of-frame rearrangements, and the results were checked against IGoR. In a later analysis, hypergeometric tests were used to score TCR-TCR, TCR-HLA and TCR-CMV co-occurrence, with a repertoire-size bias correction applied to TCR pairs. In a later analysis, false discovery rates were estimated by permuting HLA or CMV assignments 20 times. In a later analysis, co-occurring TCRs were grouped using DBSCAN, with TCRdist sequence similarity added in when clustering inside HLA-allele-positive subsets. For co-occurrence clustering, repertoires with fewer than 30,000 or more than 120,000 public chains were excluded, along with 4 to 6 repertoires with anomalous nucleotide sharing. TCRdb stores this immuneACCESS table with in-frame sequences only. Part of the clones is absent; in the studies checked, under half of the shortfall reflects unresolved V genes, and no reason is known for the rest. V, J and clone size reflect that table, while D and trimming were determined from the DNA. This sample lists roughly 100,000 clones; 10% to 15% were detected once. The leading ten clones occupy around 15% of the sample.

The cohort consisted of some 670 healthy bone marrow donors. All cohort members were sampled while nominally healthy, although unrecorded immune exposures were likely present. The donor was CMV seropositive and was included in the group of around 300 seropositive cohort members. Every donor gave a peripheral blood sample, and the peripheral blood mononuclear cells from that sample were used for TCR beta sequencing. Genomic DNA extraction from the blood cell samples was performed with the Qiagen DNeasy Blood Extraction Kit. The CDR3 runs 16 amino acids, cysteine and phenylalanine included. Of all the DNA, just the CDR3 is kept, 48 bases in frame from base 1. Trimmed from V: 0 bases; trimmed from J: 8 bases; junction bases lacking a gene match: 10. The germline V gene sets CDR1 to LGHNA and CDR2 to YSLEER.

This TCR was sampled from a man aged 35 to 55 in good health and CMV-seropositive. Recombination joined TRBV4-3 with TRBJ2-1, and 7 bases in between align with TRBD2. Material: PBMCs. CDR3 protein: CASSQDHRGSGHEQFF. DNA sequence: TGCGCCAGCAGCCAAGATCATCGCGGGAGTGGGCATGAGCAGTTCTTC.